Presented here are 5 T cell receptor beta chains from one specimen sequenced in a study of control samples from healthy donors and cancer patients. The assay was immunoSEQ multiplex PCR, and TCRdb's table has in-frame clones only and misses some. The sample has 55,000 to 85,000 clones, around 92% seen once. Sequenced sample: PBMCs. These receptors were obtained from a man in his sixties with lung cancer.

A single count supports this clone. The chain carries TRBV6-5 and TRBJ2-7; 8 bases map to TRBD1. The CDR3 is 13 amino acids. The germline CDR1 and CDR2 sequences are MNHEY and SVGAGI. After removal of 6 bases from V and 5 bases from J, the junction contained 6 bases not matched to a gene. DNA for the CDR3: TGTGCCAGCAGGGGGACAGGAGCCCACGAGCAGTACGTC. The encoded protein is CASRGTGAHEQYV.

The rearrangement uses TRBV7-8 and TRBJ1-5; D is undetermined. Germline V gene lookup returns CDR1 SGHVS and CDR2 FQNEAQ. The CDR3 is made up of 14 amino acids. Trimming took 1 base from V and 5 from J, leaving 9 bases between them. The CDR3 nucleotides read TGTGCCAGCAGCTTAGGGAACAGTGATCAGCCCCAGCATTTT. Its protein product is CASSLGNSDQPQHF.

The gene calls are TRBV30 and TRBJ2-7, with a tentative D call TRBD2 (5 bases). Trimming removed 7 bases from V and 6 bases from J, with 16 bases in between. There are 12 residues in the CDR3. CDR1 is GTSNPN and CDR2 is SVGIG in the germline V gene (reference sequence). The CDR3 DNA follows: TGTGCCTCTCATCGGGCAGGAGGCGAGCAGTACTTC. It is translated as CASHRAGGEQYF.

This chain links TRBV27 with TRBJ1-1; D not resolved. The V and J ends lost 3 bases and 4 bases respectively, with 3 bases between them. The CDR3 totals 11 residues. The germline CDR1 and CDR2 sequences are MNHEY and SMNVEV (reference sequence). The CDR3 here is CASSLGTEAFF. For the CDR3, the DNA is TGTGCCAGCAGTTTGGGCACTGAAGCTTTCTTT.

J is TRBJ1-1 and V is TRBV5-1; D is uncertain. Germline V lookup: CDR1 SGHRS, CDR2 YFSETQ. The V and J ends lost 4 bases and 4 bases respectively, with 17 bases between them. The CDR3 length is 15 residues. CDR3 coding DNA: TGCGCCAGCAGCCCTGAAGGAGTCTCTGGCACTGAAGCTTTCTTT. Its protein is CASSPEGVSGTEAFF.